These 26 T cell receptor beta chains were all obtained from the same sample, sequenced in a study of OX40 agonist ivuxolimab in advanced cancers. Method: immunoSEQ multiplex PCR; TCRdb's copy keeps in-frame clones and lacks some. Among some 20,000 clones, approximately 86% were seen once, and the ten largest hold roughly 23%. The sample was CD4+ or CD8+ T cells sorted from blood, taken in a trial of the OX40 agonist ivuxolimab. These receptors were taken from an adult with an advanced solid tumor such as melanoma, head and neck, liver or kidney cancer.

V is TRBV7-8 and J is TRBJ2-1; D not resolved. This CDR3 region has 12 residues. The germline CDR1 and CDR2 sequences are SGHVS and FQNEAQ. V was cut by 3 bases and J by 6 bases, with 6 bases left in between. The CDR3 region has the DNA TGTGCCAGCAGCTTTTACAGCAATGAGCAGTTCTTC. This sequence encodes CASSFYSNEQFF.

CDR3 bases: TGTGCCAGCAGCTCGAGCAGGGGAGCAGATACGCAGTATTTT. Translating gives CASSSSRGADTQYF. The rearrangement links TRBV5-4 to TRBJ2-3, with TRBD1 as a possible D gene (6 bases). The V end lost 3 bases, the J end lost 4 bases, and 12 bases lay between the germline ends. CDR3 length: 14 residues. The V gene's germline CDR1 is SGHNT and CDR2 YYREEE (reference sequence).

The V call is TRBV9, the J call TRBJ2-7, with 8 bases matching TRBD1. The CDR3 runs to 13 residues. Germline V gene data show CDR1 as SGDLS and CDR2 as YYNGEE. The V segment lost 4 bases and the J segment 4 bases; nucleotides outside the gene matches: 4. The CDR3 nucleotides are TGTGCCAGCAGCTTCAGGACAGGGTACGAGCAGTACTTC. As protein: CASSFRTGYEQYF.

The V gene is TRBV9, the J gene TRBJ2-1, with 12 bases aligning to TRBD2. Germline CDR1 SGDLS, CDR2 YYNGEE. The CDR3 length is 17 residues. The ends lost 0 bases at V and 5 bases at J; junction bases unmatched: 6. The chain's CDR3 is CASSVGHRLAGDNEQFF. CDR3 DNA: TGTGCCAGCAGCGTAGGGCATCGACTAGCGGGAGACAATGAGCAGTTCTTC.

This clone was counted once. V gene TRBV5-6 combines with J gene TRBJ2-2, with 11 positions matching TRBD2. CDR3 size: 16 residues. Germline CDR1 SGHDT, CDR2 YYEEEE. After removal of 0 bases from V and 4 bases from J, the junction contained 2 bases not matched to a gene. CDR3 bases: TGTGCCAGCAGCTTGGGACTAGCGGGACTCACCGGGGAGCTGTTTTTT. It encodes CASSLGLAGLTGELFF. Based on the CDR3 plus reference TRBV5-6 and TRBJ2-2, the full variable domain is DAGVTQSPTHLIKTRGQQVTLRCSPKSGHDTVSWYQQALGQGPQFIFQYYEEEERQRGNFPDRFSGHQFPNYSSELNVNALLLGDSALYLCASSLGLAGLTGELFFGEGSRLTVL.

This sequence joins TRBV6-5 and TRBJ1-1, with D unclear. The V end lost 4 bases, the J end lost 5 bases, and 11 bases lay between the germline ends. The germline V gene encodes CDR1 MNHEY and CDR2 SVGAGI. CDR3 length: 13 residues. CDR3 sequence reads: CASSLQEATEAFF. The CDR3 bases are TGTGCCAGCAGTTTGCAGGAAGCGACTGAAGCTTTCTTT.

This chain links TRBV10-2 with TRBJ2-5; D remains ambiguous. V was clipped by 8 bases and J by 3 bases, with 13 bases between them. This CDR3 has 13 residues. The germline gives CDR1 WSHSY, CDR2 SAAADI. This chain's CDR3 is CASASPSEETQYF. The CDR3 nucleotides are TGCGCCAGCGCCTCGCCATCCGAAGAGACCCAGTACTTC.

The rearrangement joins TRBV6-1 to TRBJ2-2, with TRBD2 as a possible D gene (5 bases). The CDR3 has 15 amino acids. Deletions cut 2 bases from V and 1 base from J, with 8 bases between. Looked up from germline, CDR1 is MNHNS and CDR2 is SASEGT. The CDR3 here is CASSESGRNTGELFF. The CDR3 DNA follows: TGTGCCAGCAGTGAAAGCGGCAGGAACACCGGGGAGCTGTTTTTT.

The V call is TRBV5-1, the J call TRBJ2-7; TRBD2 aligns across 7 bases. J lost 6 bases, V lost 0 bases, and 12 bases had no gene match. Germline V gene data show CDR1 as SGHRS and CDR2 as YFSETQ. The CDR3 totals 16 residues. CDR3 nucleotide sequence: TGCGCCAGCAGCTTGGGGTGGGGGACTACAGATGTCGAGCAGTACTTC. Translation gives CASSLGWGTTDVEQYF.

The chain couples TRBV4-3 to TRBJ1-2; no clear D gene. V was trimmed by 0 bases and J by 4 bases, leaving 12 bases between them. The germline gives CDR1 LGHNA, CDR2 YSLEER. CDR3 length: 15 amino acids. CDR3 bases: TGCGCCAGCAGCCAAGACAGGAGAATCGGCTATGGCTACACCTTC. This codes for CASSQDRRIGYGYTF.

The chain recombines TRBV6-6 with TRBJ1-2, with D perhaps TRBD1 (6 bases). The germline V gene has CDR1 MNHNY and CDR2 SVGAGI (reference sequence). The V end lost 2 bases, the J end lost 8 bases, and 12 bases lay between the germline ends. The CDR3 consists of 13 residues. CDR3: CASSYERTDGYTF. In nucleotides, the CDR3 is TGTGCCAGCAGTTACGAACGGACAGACGGCTACACCTTC.

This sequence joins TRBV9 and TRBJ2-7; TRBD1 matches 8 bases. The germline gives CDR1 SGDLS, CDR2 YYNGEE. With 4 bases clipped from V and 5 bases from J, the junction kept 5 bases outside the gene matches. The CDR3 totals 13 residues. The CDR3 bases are TGTGCCAGCAGCTTCACGGACAGGGACGAGCAGTACTTC. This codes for CASSFTDRDEQYF.

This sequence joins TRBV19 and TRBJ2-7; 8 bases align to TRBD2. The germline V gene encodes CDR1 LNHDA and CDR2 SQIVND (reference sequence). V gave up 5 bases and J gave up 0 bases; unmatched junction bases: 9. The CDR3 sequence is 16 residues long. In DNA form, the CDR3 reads TGTGCCAGTAGTCCTCGCGGGGGGATAGCCTCCTACGAGCAGTACTTC. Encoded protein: CASSPRGGIASYEQYF.

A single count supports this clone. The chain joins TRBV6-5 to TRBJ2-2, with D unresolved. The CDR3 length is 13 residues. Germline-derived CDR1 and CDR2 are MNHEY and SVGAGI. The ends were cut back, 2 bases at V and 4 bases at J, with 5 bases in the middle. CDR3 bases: TGTGCCAGCAGTTACGATGTCACCGGGGAGCTGTTTTTT. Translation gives CASSYDVTGELFF.

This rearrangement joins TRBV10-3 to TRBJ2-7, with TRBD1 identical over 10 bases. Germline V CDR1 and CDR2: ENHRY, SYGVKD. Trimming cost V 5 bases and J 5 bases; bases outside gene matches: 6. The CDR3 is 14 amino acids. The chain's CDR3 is CAISSGTGVDEQYF. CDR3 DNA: TGTGCCATCAGTTCCGGGACAGGGGTAGACGAGCAGTACTTC.

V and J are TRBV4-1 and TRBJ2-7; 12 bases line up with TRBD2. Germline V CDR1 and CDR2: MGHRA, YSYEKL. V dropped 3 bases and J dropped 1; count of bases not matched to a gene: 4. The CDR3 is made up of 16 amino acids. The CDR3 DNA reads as TGCGCCAGCAGCCAGGCCCTAGCGGGAGGGTCCTACGAGCAGTACTTC. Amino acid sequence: CASSQALAGGSYEQYF.

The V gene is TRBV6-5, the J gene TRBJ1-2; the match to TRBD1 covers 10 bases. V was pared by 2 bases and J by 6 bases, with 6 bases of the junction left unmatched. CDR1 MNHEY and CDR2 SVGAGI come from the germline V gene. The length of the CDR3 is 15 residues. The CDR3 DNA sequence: TGTGCCAGCAGTTACCCGGGACAGGGGTTGAATGGCTACACCTTC. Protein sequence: CASSYPGQGLNGYTF.

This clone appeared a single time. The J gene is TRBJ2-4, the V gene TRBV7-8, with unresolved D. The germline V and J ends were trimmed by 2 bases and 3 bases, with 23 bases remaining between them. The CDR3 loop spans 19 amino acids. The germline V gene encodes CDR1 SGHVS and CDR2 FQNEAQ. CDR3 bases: TGTGCCAGCAGCTTACGCCCTTTTTACAGCGCAGTCGGCAAAAACATTCAGTACTTC. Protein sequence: CASSLRPFYSAVGKNIQYF.

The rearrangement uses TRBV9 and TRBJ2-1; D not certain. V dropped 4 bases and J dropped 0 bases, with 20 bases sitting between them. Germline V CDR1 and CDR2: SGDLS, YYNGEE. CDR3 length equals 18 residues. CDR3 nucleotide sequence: TGTGCCAGCAGCCAGAGAATCCTTGGCGGAAGCTCCTACAATGAGCAGTTCTTC. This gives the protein CASSQRILGGSSYNEQFF.

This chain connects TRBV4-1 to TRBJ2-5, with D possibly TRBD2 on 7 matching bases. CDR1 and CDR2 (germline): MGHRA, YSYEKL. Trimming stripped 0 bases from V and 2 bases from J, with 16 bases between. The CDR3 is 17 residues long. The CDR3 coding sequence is TGCGCCAGCAGCCAAGATCTGGGAGGGGGTGTACAAGAGACCCAGTACTTC. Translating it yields CASSQDLGGGVQETQYF.

The CDR3 nucleotides are TGTGCCAGCAGTTTAAAGGGAACAGGGGAAGGGTACGAGCAGTACTTC. Protein: CASSLKGTGEGYEQYF. The chain has TRBV27 and TRBJ2-7; 7 nucleotides agree with TRBD1. The CDR3 spans 16 residues. Germline V gene sequence: CDR1 MNHEY, CDR2 SMNVEV (reference sequence). The ends lost 2 bases at V and 4 bases at J; junction bases unmatched: 11.

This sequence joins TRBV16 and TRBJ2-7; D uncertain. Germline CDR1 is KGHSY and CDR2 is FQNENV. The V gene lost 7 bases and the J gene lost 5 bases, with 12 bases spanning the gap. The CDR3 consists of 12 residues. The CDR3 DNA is TGTGCCAGCACCTCCTCGAAGAACGAGCAGTACTTC. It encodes CASTSSKNEQYF.

This CDR3 is CASSIGLQGSGQPQHF. Written as DNA, the CDR3 is TGTGCCAGTAGTATAGGCTTACAGGGGAGTGGACAGCCCCAGCATTTT. This rearrangement joins TRBV19 to TRBJ1-5; 7 nucleotides align to TRBD1. The CDR3 extends over 16 amino acids. The V gene end was trimmed by 1 base and the J gene end by 7 bases; junction bases not matched to a gene: 10. The germline V gene encodes CDR1 LNHDA and CDR2 SQIVND (reference sequence).

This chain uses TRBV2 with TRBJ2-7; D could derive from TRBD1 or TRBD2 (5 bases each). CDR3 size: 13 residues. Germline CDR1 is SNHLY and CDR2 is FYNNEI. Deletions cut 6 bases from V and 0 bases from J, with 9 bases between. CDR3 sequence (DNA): TGTGCCAGCAGCACGGGACGCTCCTACGAGCAGTACTTC. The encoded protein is CASSTGRSYEQYF. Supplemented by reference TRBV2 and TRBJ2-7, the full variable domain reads EPEVTQTPSHQVTQMGQEVILRCVPISNHLYFYWYRQILGQKVEFLVSFYNNEISEKSEIFDDQFSVERPDGSNFTLKIRSTKLEDSAMYFCASSTGRSYEQYFGPGTRLTVT.

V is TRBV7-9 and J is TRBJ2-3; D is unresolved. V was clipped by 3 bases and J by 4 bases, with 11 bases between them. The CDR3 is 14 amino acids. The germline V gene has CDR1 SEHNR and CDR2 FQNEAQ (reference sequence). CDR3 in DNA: TGTGCCAGCAGCTTGCTGGTAAGCGCAGATACGCAGTATTTT. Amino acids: CASSLLVSADTQYF.

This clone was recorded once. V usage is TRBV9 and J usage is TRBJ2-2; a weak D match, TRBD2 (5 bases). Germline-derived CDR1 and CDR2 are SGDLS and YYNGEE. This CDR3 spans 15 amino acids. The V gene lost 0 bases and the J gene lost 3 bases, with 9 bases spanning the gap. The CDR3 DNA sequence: TGTGCCAGCAGCGTAGGGGAGTATTACACCGGGGAGCTGTTTTTT. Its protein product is CASSVGEYYTGELFF. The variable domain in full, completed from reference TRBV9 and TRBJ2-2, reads DSGVTQTPKHLITATGQRVTLRCSPRSGDLSVYWYQQSLDQGLQFLIQYYNGEERAKGNILERFSAQQFPDLHSELNLSSLELGDSALYFCASSVGEYYTGELFFGEGSRLTVL.